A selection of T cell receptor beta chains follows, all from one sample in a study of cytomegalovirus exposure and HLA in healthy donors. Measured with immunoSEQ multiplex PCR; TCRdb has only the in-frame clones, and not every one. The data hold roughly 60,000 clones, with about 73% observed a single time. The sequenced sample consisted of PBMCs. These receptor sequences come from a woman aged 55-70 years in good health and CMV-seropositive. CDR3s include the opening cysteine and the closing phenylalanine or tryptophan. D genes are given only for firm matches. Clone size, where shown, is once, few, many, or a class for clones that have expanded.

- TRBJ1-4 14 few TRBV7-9 CASSLRTLNEKLFF TGTGCCAGCAGCTTGAGGACACTTAATGAAAAACTGTTTTTT
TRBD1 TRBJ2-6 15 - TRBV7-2 CASSLTGNGANVLTF TGTGCCAGCAGCCTGACAGGGAACGGGGCCAACGTCCTGACTTTC
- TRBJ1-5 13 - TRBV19 CASSIDPDQPQHF TGTGCCAGTAGTATAGATCCTGATCAGCCCCAGCATTTT
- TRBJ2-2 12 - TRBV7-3 CASSFGTGELFF TGTGCCAGCAGCTTCGGGACCGGGGAGCTGTTTTTT
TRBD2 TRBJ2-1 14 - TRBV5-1 CASTVGLAGDEQFF TGCGCCAGCACCGTTGGACTAGCGGGGGATGAGCAGTTCTTC
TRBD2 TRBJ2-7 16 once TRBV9 CASSASERGAGSEQYF TGTGCCAGCAGCGCCTCAGAGCGGGGGGCGGGGAGTGAGCAGTACTTC
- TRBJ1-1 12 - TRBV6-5 CASRFMNTEAFF TGTGCCAGCCGGTTTATGAACACTGAAGCTTTCTTT
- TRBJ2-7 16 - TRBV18 CASSPVGGAESYEQYF TGTGCCAGCTCACCAGTAGGAGGGGCGGAGTCCTACGAGCAGTACTTC
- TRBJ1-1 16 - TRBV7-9 CSSSLSTGVVNTEAFF TGTTCCAGCAGCTTATCCACCGGGGTGGTGAACACTGAAGCTTTCTTT
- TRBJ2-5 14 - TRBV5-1 CASSRPGRGETQYF TGCGCCAGCAGCCGCCCGGGGCGGGGAGAGACCCAGTACTTC
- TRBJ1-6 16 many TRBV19 CASSRGQGRSESPLHF TGTGCCAGTAGTAGGGGGCAGGGGCGTTCCGAATCACCCCTCCACTTT